Listed here are 32 T cell receptor beta chains from one sample, sequenced in a study of post-analysis software for immune sequencing data. General observations from the study: Controls showed lower frequencies than patients for roughly five TRBV segments, and TRBV5-6, TRBV5-1 and TRBV20-1 were among these.

Each TCR beta cDNA library carried unique molecular identifiers. TCRdb itself ran the PCR reads through MiXCR, one entry per CDR3 protein. Here the sample spans approximately 460,000 distinct CDR3 sequences, around 40% being singletons. Antigen specificity for these receptors is unknown. Sequenced sample: blood. All receptors come from a girl aged 5-17 years with multiple sclerosis.

This clonotype was observed a single time. The V gene is TRBV6-2 or TRBV6-3, the J gene TRBJ2-1, with 8 bases that match TRBD2. V lost 6 bases to trimming and J lost 5 bases; unmatched junction nucleotides: 6. The CDR3 runs 14 residues. Per the germline V gene, CDR1 is MNHEY and CDR2 is SVGEGT. CDR3 nucleotides: TGTGCCAGCAGGGGACTAGGAAGGGACAATGAGCAGTTCTTC. It encodes CASRGLGRDNEQFF.

This CDR3 reads CASSVGTSGSHNEQFF. The CDR3 DNA is TGTGCCAGCAGCGTAGGGACTAGCGGGAGCCACAATGAGCAGTTCTTC. The chain uses TRBV9 and TRBJ2-1, with 13 nucleotides matching TRBD2. The V gene end was trimmed by 0 bases and the J gene end by 5 bases; junction bases not matched to a gene: 2. CDR1 and CDR2 from the germline V gene are SGDLS and YYNGEE. The CDR3 spans 16 residues.

The V and J genes are TRBV20-1 and TRBJ2-3; D remains ambiguous. The CDR3 is made up of 13 amino acids. V shed 3 bases and J shed 1 base, with 8 bases lying between them. Germline assignment: CDR1 DFQATT and CDR2 SNEGSKA (reference sequence). The CDR3 sequence is CSASSGGTDTQYF. CDR3 in DNA: TGCAGTGCTAGTTCAGGAGGCACAGATACGCAGTATTTT.

V and J are TRBV3-1 and TRBJ1-2, with D perhaps TRBD1 (6 bases). Between the trimmed V and J ends, which lost 2 bases and 7 bases, there was a span of 17 bases. This CDR3 region has 15 residues. Per the germline V gene, CDR1 is LGHDT and CDR2 is YNNKEL (reference sequence). CDR3 protein: CASSQLNRASAGYTF. In DNA, the CDR3 is TGTGCCAGCAGCCAATTGAACAGGGCTTCGGCTGGCTACACCTTC.

The chain links TRBV6-6 to TRBJ2-5; 12 nucleotides line up with TRBD2. This CDR3 is built from 16 residues. Germline CDR1 is MNHNY and CDR2 is SVGAGI (reference sequence). After removal of 6 bases from V and 4 bases from J, the junction contained 9 bases not matched to a gene. CDR3 bases: TGTGCCAGCAGACCTCCGACTAGCGGGAGTGGAGAGACCCAGTACTTC. Translating gives CASRPPTSGSGETQYF.

The CDR3 coding sequence is TGCAGTGCTTGGACGGCTTATAATTCACCCCTCCACTTT. It encodes CSAWTAYNSPLHF. V usage is TRBV20-1 and J usage is TRBJ1-6; D is unresolved. CDR1 and CDR2 from the germline V gene are DFQATT and SNEGSKA (reference sequence). V was shortened by 5 bases and J by 4 bases, with 9 bases between the two germline ends. The CDR3 loop spans 13 amino acids.

The V and J genes are TRBV12-3 or TRBV12-4 and TRBJ2-1, with 8 nucleotides matching TRBD2. The CDR3 extends over 15 amino acids. V shed 7 bases, J shed 4 bases, and the junction held 9 bases outside the gene matches. DNA of the CDR3: TGTGCCAGCAAAAACTTAGCGGGGCAATACAATGAGCAGTTCTTC. Its protein is CASKNLAGQYNEQFF.

The rearrangement uses TRBV20-1 and TRBJ2-3, with TRBD2 as a possible D gene (5 bases). This CDR3 is 14 amino acids long. Between the trimmed V and J ends, which lost 6 bases and 0 bases, there was a span of 13 bases. CDR1 is DFQATT and CDR2 is SNEGSKA in the germline V gene (reference sequence). The CDR3 DNA reads TGCAGTGCAACCGGGATCACTAGCACAGATACGCAGTATTTT. Residues: CSATGITSTDTQYF.

The chain combines TRBV28 with TRBJ2-5; the match to TRBD1 covers 7 bases. TRBJ2-7 explains the end of the DNA better; the J call may be wrong. This CDR3 has 15 residues. Germline CDR1 reads MDHEN; CDR2 reads SYDVKM. The CDR3 region is CASSPRGDRDYEQYF. DNA of the CDR3: TGTGCCAGCAGTCCCCGGGGCGACAGGGATTACGAGCAGTACTTC.

The rearrangement links TRBV6-6 to TRBJ2-5, with a tentative D call TRBD1 (6 bases). This CDR3 is built from 17 residues. Trimming removed 8 bases at V and 11 bases at J, with 33 bases between. Germline V gene sequence: CDR1 MNHNY, CDR2 SVGAGI (reference sequence). The CDR3, as DNA: TGTGCCAGCGGCCTAACCAGGGGCCTAGGAGTAGGCGATGAGCAGTACTTC. Its protein is CASGLTRGLGVGDEQYF.

The chain is built from TRBV27 and TRBJ2-1; D is unclear. Germline V gives CDR1 MNHEY, CDR2 SMNVEV (reference sequence). This CDR3 has 13 amino acids. V shed 3 bases and J shed 5 bases, with 8 bases lying between them. The CDR3: CASSFNKNNEQFF. The CDR3 DNA follows: TGTGCCAGCAGTTTTAACAAAAACAATGAGCAGTTCTTC.

The rearrangement uses TRBV20-1 and TRBJ2-1, with 10 bases matching TRBD2. V was pared by 1 base and J by 8 bases, with 11 bases of the junction left unmatched. Looked up from germline, CDR1 is DFQATT and CDR2 is SNEGSKA (reference sequence). The CDR3 totals 16 residues. As DNA, the CDR3 is TGCAGTGCTAGAGGGGGGAGCCTAGCGGGAGATCATGAGCAGTTCTTC. Translated: CSARGGSLAGDHEQFF.

CDR3 sequence reads: CATSDSGTGNYEQYF. The CDR3 DNA reads as TGTGCCACCAGTGATTCCGGGACAGGAAACTACGAGCAGTACTTC. The rearrangement links TRBV24-1 to TRBJ2-4; 8 bases align to TRBD1. The better agreement between TRBJ2-7 and the DNA end casts doubt on the J call. The germline V gene has CDR1 KGHDR and CDR2 SFDVKD. The CDR3 loop spans 15 amino acids.

V is TRBV28 and J is TRBJ2-5, with D perhaps TRBD1 or TRBD2 (5 bases each). Germline-derived CDR1 and CDR2 are MDHEN and SYDVKM. The CDR3 loop spans 14 amino acids. Trimming took 5 bases from V and 4 from J, leaving 14 bases between them. CDR3 sequence reads: CASSKPEGRETQYF. The CDR3 DNA reads TGTGCCAGCAGTAAGCCCGAGGGGCGAGAGACCCAGTACTTC.

The genes are TRBV5-1 and TRBJ2-7, with 8 bases fitting TRBD2. The CDR3 is 15 amino acids. Trimming removed 0 bases from V and 4 bases from J; junction bases left unmatched: 6. The germline V gene has CDR1 SGHRS and CDR2 YFSETQ. CDR3 amino acids: CASSLAVAGQYEQYF. The CDR3, as DNA: TGCGCCAGCAGCTTGGCGGTAGCGGGACAATACGAGCAGTACTTC.

The chain combines TRBV20-1 with TRBJ1-5; no definite D call. CDR1 DFQATT and CDR2 SNEGSKA come from the germline V gene (reference sequence). Trimming removed 1 base from V and 2 bases from J, with 15 bases in between. This CDR3 contains 16 residues. CDR3 DNA sequence: TGCAGTGCTAGAGGTTTCTTAGGTCAGGGCAATCAGCCCCAGCATTTT. It specifies CSARGFLGQGNQPQHF.

The chain links TRBV7-8 to TRBJ2-5; TRBD2 might be the D (5 bases). V was trimmed by 1 base and J by 0 bases, leaving 12 bases between them. This CDR3 spans 16 amino acids. CDR1 and CDR2 from the germline V gene are SGHVS and FQNEAQ. The CDR3 region is CASSLVAGPNQETQYF. The DNA of the CDR3 is TGTGCCAGCAGCTTAGTTGCGGGCCCCAACCAAGAGACCCAGTACTTC.

This clonotype has a handful of counts. The genes are TRBV12-3 or TRBV12-4 and TRBJ2-4, with D tentatively TRBD1 (5 bases). There are 14 residues in the CDR3. Trimming took off 0 bases at V and 9 bases at J, with 12 bases between the two ends. For the CDR3, the DNA is TGTGCCAGCAGTTTAGCGTCCATAGGGGTCATTCAGTACTTC. Residues: CASSLASIGVIQYF.

The V call is TRBV2, the J call TRBJ2-1; 10 positions match TRBD1. The germline gives CDR1 SNHLY, CDR2 FYNNEI. This CDR3 comprises 15 residues. The trim removed 7 bases at V and 3 bases at J, leaving 6 bases unmatched. This CDR3 is CASTDRGKRYNEQFF. CDR3 sequence (DNA): TGTGCCAGCACGGACAGGGGGAAACGCTACAATGAGCAGTTCTTC.

This chain uses TRBV7-2 with TRBJ2-1, with D uncertain. In germline, CDR1 is SGHTA, CDR2 FQGNSA. The CDR3 sequence is 13 residues long. Deletions cut 1 base from V and 10 bases from J, with 11 bases between. The CDR3 nucleotides read TGTGCCAGCAGCTTAGGGAAAAACTACGAGCAGTTCTTC. It codes for CASSLGKNYEQFF.

The chain is built from TRBV6-1 and TRBJ2-1; 7 nucleotides match TRBD2. V gave up 6 bases and J gave up 4 bases; unmatched junction bases: 12. Germline V lookup: CDR1 MNHNS, CDR2 SASEGT. CDR3 length: 16 amino acids. CDR3 region: CASSCMSGMTYNEQFF. CDR3 nucleotide sequence: TGTGCCAGCAGCTGTATGAGCGGGATGACTTACAATGAGCAGTTCTTC.

This clonotype was counted at least ten times. The rearrangement links TRBV3-1 to TRBJ2-5; D gene ambiguous. Trimming took 6 bases from V and 0 from J, leaving 5 bases between them. CDR3 size: 12 residues. Germline lookup yields CDR1 LGHDT and CDR2 YNNKEL (reference sequence). In nucleotides, the CDR3 is TGTGCCAGCAGGGACCACCAAGAGACCCAGTACTTC. Translated, it gives CASRDHQETQYF.

This clonotype was detected a few times. A read error is possible here, since a much larger clone lies one base away. The chain has TRBV7-2 and TRBJ1-2, with unresolved D. Per germline, CDR1 SGHTA and CDR2 FQGNSA. The CDR3 contains 13 residues. CDR3 region: CASNLAGYYGYTF. DNA of the CDR3: TGTGCCAGCAACTTAGCTGGGTACTATGGCTACACCTTC.

V gene TRBV6-6 combines with J gene TRBJ2-1; 9 bases agree with TRBD2. CDR3 length: 14 residues. Germline lookup yields CDR1 MNHNY and CDR2 SVGAGI (reference sequence). The J segment lost 8 bases and the V segment lost 5 bases, leaving 7 bases of the junction unmatched. The CDR3 loop is CASSISGSRDEQFF. As DNA, the CDR3 is TGTGCCAGCAGTATTAGCGGGAGTAGAGATGAGCAGTTCTTC.

The chain has TRBV6-2 or TRBV6-3 and TRBJ2-1; D is unresolved. The CDR3 is made up of 14 amino acids. V was shortened by 2 bases and J by 6 bases, with 11 bases between the two germline ends. Germline CDR1 reads MNHEY; CDR2 reads SVGEGT. CDR3 protein: CASSYGSKVNEQFF. Written as DNA, the CDR3 is TGTGCCAGCAGTTACGGGTCTAAGGTCAATGAGCAGTTCTTC.

Of note for this clonotype: Germline and junction disagree at one end, which may indicate a read error. The rearrangement uses TRBV6-6 and TRBJ1-2, with unresolved D. The V gene's germline CDR1 is MNHNY and CDR2 SVGAGI (reference sequence). This CDR3 spans 13 amino acids. The CDR3 reads CAGSYLPVYGYTF. The CDR3 DNA reads TGTGCCGGCAGTTACTTGCCAGTCTATGGCTACACCTTC.

This clonotype has just a few counts. The rearrangement links TRBV7-9 to TRBJ2-1; 10 bases line up with TRBD2. V shed 5 bases, J shed 5 bases, and the junction held 15 bases outside the gene matches. CDR3 size: 18 residues. In germline, CDR1 is SEHNR, CDR2 FQNEAQ (reference sequence). The CDR3 DNA sequence: TGTGCCAGCAGCGCAAGAATTTTACAGCGGGAGGGCCACAATGAGCAGTTCTTC. Amino acids: CASSARILQREGHNEQFF. Drawing the rest from reference TRBV7-9 and TRBJ2-1, the complete variable domain is DTGVSQNPRHKITKRGQNVTFRCDPISEHNRLYWYRQTLGQGPEFLTYFQNEAQLEKSRLLSDRFSAERPKGSFSTLEIQRTEQGDSAMYLCASSARILQREGHNEQFFGPGTRLTVL.

The chain is built from TRBV20-1 and TRBJ1-1; TRBD1 matches at 9 bases. The germline CDR1 and CDR2 sequences are DFQATT and SNEGSKA (reference sequence). CDR3 length: 14 residues. The J segment lost 4 bases and the V segment lost 6 bases, leaving 9 bases of the junction unmatched. As DNA, the CDR3 is TGCAGTGCCCCGGGACAGGGACTCATCACTGAAGCTTTCTTT. It is translated as CSAPGQGLITEAFF.

This clonotype was found a few times. The V call is TRBV10-1, the J call TRBJ2-7; either TRBD1 or TRBD2 may supply D (5 bases each). V lost 4 bases and J lost 0, with 25 bases in between. The CDR3 is 19 amino acids. Germline V gene sequence: CDR1 WNHNN, CDR2 SYGVQD (reference sequence). The CDR3 spells CASSGSAREGTPSSYEQYF. The CDR3 region has the DNA TGCGCCAGCAGTGGTTCGGCCAGGGAAGGGACCCCCTCCTCCTACGAGCAGTACTTC.

The chain carries TRBV3-1 and TRBJ2-1; D may be TRBD2 (6 bases). The CDR3 extends over 15 amino acids. Per germline, CDR1 LGHDT and CDR2 YNNKEL (reference sequence). V lost 3 bases and J 7 bases, leaving 16 bases between the germline ends. CDR3 sequence reads: CASSHTRLEGNEQFF. In nucleotides, the CDR3 is TGTGCCAGCAGCCACACACGACTAGAAGGGAATGAGCAGTTCTTC.

This chain uses TRBV25-1 with TRBJ2-7; 7 nucleotides line up with TRBD1. Losses at the gene ends were 6 bases for V and 2 bases for J; bases not matched to a gene: 7. Germline V CDR1 and CDR2: MGHDK, SYGVNS. The CDR3 loop spans 14 amino acids. DNA of the CDR3: TGTGCCAGCAGAATGGACAGGCCTACCTACGAGCAGTACTTC. Protein sequence: CASRMDRPTYEQYF.

The chain uses TRBV7-2 and TRBJ2-1; D assignment may be TRBD1 or TRBD2 (5 bases each). Germline values: CDR1 SGHTA, CDR2 FQGNSA. V lost 6 bases to trimming and J lost 3 bases, with 15 bases between them. This CDR3 region has 15 residues. The CDR3 DNA reads TGTGCCAGCAGTCGTCCCGGGACCAGCTACAATGAGCAGTTCTTC. Encoded protein: CASSRPGTSYNEQFF.